This T cell receptor beta chain was recorded in a study of T-cell reconstitution after alpha-beta-depleted transplantation in children. The study, taken as a whole, reports: Surviving recipient T cells and thymic progenitors produced the high day-60 TCRbeta diversity seen in some patients.

This clonotype appeared a few times. What it recognizes is unknown. The J segment lost 3 bases and the V segment lost 0 bases, leaving 8 bases of the junction unmatched. The CDR3 sequence is 15 residues long. Per germline, CDR1 SQVTM and CDR2 ANQGSEA. The TCRbeta library incorporated unique molecular identifiers. MiXCR was run by TCRdb on the PCR reads, yielding one entry per CDR3 protein. The sample consists of hundreds of thousands of distinct CDR3 sequences, roughly a quarter of them appearing once. The V call is TRBV29-1, the J call TRBJ2-7; 7 positions match TRBD2. This clonotype originated in a girl aged 2-15 years with Fanconi anemia, due to receive a stem cell transplant. The sample was PBMCs, taken before TCRalphabeta/CD19-depleted stem cell transplant. The CDR3 sequence is CSVEDQSSGVYEQYF. The CDR3 DNA reads as TGCAGCGTTGAAGATCAGTCGAGCGGGGTCTACGAGCAGTACTTC.